This paragraph covers one TCR beta chain sequence. The CDR3 length is 14 residues. Germline V gene lookup returns CDR1 SNHLY and CDR2 FYNNEI. The V gene end was trimmed by 6 bases and the J gene end by 5 bases; junction bases not matched to a gene: 8. This sample was included in a study of Ad26.COV2.S vaccination and SARS-CoV-2 variants. Repertoires were generated with immunoSEQ multiplex PCR, while TCRdb's copy carries only in-frame clones and drops some. The sample shows 300,000 to 350,000 clones, approximately 86% of them seen only once. Treatment described: about 20 received Ad26.COV2.S at low or high dose, single or two shots; several received placebo; per-sample allocation not given. Day 63 following the first vaccine or placebo injection was when the samples were taken.

The chain joins TRBV2 to TRBJ1-1; 8 positions match TRBD1. The sample consisted of peripheral blood, taken in a trial of Ad26.COV2.S vaccine versus placebo. This clonotype originated in a person between 18 and 59 years old who received the Ad26.COV2.S COVID-19 vaccine or a placebo. The CDR3 sequence: CASRKTGVGTEAFF. CDR3 nucleotide sequence: TGTGCCAGCAGAAAGACAGGGGTTGGGACTGAAGCTTTCTTT.